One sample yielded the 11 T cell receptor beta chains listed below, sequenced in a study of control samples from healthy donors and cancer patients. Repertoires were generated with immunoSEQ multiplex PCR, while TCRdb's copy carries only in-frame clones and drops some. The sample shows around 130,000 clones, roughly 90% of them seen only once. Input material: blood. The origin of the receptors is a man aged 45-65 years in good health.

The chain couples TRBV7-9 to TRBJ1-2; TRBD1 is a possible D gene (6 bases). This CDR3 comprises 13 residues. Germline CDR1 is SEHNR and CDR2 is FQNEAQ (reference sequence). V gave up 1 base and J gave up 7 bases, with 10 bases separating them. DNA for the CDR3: TGTGCCAGCAGCTTAGAGGGGGGTCCTGGCTACACCTTC. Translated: CASSLEGGPGYTF.

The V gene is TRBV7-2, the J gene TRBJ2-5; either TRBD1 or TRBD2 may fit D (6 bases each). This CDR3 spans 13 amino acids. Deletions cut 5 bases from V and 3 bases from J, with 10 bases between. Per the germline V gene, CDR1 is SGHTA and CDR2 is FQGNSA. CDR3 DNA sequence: TGTGCCAGCAGCCGGGGGCCCGAAGAGACCCAGTACTTC. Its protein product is CASSRGPEETQYF.

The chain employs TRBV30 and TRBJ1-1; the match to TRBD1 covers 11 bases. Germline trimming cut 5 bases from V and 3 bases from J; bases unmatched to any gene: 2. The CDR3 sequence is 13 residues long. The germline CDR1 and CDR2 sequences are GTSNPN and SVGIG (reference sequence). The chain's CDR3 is CAWGQGADTEAFF. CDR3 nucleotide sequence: TGTGCCTGGGGACAGGGGGCGGACACTGAAGCTTTCTTT.

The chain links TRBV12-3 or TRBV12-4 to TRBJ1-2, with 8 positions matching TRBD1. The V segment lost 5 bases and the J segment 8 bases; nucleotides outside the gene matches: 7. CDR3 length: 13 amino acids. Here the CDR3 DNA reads TGTGCCAGCAGTCTGGACAGGGTAAACGGCTACACCTTC. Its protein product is CASSLDRVNGYTF.

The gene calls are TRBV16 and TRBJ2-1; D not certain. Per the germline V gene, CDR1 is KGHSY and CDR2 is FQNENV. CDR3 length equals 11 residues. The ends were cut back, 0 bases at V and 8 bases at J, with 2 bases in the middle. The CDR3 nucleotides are TGTGCCAGCAGCCAATCATATGAGCAGTTCTTC. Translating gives CASSQSYEQFF.

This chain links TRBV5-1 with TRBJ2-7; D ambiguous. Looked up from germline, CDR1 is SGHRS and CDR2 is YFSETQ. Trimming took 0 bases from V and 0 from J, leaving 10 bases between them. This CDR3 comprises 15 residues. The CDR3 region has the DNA TGCGCCAGCAGCTTGGCCGCGACGCTCTCCTACGAGCAGTACTTC. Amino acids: CASSLAATLSYEQYF.

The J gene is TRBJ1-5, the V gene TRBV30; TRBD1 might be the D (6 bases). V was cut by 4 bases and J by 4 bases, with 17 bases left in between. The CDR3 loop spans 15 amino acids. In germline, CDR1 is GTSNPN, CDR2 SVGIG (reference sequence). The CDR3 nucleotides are TGTGCCTGGAATAGAGCAGGGGAGGCTAATCAGCCCCAGCATTTT. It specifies CAWNRAGEANQPQHF.

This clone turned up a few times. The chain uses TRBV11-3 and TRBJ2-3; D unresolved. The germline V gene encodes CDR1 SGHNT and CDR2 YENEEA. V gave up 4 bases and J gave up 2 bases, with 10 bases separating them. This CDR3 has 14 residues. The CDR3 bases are TGTGCCAGCAGCTACCGTGGGTCCACAGATACGCAGTATTTT. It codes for CASSYRGSTDTQYF.

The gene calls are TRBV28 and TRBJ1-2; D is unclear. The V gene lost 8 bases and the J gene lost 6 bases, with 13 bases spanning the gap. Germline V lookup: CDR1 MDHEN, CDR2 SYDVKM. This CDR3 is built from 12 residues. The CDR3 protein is CASGHRVHGYTF. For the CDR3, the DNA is TGTGCCAGCGGCCATCGGGTCCATGGCTACACCTTC.

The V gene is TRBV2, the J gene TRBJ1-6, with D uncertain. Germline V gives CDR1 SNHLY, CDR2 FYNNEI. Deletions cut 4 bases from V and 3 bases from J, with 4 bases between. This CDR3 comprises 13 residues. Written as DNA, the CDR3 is TGTGCCAGCAGTGCGGACTATAATTCACCCCTCCACTTT. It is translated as CASSADYNSPLHF.

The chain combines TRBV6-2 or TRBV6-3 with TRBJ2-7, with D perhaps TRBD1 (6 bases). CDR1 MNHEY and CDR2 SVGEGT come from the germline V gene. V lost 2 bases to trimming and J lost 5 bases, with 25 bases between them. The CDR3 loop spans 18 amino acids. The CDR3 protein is CASSYIIGSGTPTHEQYF. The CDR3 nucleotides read TGTGCCAGCAGTTACATTATTGGGTCCGGGACACCAACCCACGAGCAGTACTTC.